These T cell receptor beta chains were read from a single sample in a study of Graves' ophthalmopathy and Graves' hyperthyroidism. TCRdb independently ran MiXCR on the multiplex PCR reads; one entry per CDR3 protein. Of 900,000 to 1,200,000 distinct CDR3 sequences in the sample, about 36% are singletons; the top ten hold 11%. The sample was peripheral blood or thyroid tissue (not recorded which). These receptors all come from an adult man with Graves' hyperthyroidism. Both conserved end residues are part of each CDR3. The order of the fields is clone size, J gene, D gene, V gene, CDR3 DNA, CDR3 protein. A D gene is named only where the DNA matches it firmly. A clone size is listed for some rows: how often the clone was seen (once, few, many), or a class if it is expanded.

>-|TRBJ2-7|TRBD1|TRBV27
TGTGCCAGCAGAGAAACCGGGACAGGGGGCTACGAGCAGTACTTC
CASRETGTGGYEQYF
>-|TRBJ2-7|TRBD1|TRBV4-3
TGCGCCAGCAGCCAAGACGACAGGGGGCATGGAGCCGAGCAGTACTTC
CASSQDDRGHGAEQYF
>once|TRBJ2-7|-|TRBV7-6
TGTGCCAGCAGCCTAAGCCAAGCGGGTGAGCAGTACTTC
CASSLSQAGEQYF
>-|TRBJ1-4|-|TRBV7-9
TGTGCCAGCAGCACGACAGAGACCTCAACTAATGAAAAACTGTTTTTT
CASSTTETSTNEKLFF
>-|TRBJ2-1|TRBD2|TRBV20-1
TGCAGTGCTAGTCCGGGACTAGCTGGGCCCCCTTACAATGAGCAGTTCTTC
CSASPGLAGPPYNEQFF
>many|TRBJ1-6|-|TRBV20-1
TGCAGTGCTAGCCGACTGAGGGGTCCCCTCCACTTT
CSASRLRGPLHF
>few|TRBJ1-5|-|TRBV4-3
TGCGCCAGCAGCCAAGACGTGGGGGTTCGGCAGCCCCAGCATTTT
CASSQDVGVRQPQHF
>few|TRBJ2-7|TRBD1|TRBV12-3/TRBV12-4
TGTGCCAGCAGTCCCCCCCAAGGACAGGGATTTTACGAGCAGTACTTC
CASSPPQGQGFYEQYF
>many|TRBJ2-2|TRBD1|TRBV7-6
TGTGCCAGCAGCTCAGGACAGGGGAGCACCGGGGAGCTGTTTTTT
CASSSGQGSTGELFF
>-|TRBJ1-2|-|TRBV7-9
TGTGCCAGCGCCGCAGGGGACTATGGCTACACCTTC
CASAAGDYGYTF
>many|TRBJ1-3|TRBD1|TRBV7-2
TGTGCCAGCAGCCCGGGACAGGGGGCTGGAAACACCATATATTTT
CASSPGQGAGNTIYF
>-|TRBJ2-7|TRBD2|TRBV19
TGTGCCAGTTTGGGACTAGCATACGAGCAGTACTTC
CASLGLAYEQYF
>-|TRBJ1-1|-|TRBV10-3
TGTGCCAGCAGTTTAAGATTTCGTGGGGCCCCGTCAGCTTTCTTT
CASSLRFRGAPSAFF
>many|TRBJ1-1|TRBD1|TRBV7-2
TGTGCCAGCAGCTCCTGGACAGGGAACACTGAAGCTTTCTTT
CASSSWTGNTEAFF
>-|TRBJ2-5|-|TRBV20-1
TGCAGTGCTAGATCCCTCGTGGAGGGGGAAGAGACCCAGTACTTC
CSARSLVEGEETQYF
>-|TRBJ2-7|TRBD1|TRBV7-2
TGTGCCAGCAGCCCATTAAGGGGACAGGGACGAAACGAGCAGTACTTC
CASSPLRGQGRNEQYF
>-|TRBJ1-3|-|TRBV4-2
TGTGCCAGCAGCCGAGAACAGGTTAGGTCCTCTGGAAACACCATATATTTT
CASSREQVRSSGNTIYF
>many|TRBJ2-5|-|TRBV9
TGTGCCAGCAGCGTAGCTGGGTCGGAAGAGACCCAGTACTTC
CASSVAGSEETQYF
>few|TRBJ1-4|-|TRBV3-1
TGTGCCAGCAGCCAAGGCATCACCGACCGAGACGAAAAACTGTTTTTT
CASSQGITDRDEKLFF
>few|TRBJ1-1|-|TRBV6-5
TGTGCCAGCAGTTACTCGATGCTGAACACTGAAGCTTTCTTT
CASSYSMLNTEAFF
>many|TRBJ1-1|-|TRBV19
TGTGCCAGTAGTATAACGGCGGACACTGAAGCTTTCTTT
CASSITADTEAFF
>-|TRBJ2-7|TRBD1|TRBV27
TGTGCCAGCCGAATCCGACAGGGCCCCTACGAGCAGTACTTC
CASRIRQGPYEQYF
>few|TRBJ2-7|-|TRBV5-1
TGCGCCAGCAGCCCTGGCGCCGGGGGCGAGCAGTACTTC
CASSPGAGGEQYF
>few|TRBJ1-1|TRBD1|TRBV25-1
TGTGCCAGCAGTCCGCTGGGACAGCCAAGGGCTGAAGCTTTCTTT
CASSPLGQPRAEAFF
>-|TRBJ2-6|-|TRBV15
TGTGCCACCAGCAGAGGCGTCCTGACTTTC
CATSRGVLTF
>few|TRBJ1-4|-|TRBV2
TGTGCCAGCAGACGATGGGGGGTTAATGAAAAACTGTTTTTT
CASRRWGVNEKLFF
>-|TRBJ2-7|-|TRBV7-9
TGTGCCAGCAGCCTCCGAGAAGGGCACTACGAGCAGTACTTC
CASSLREGHYEQYF
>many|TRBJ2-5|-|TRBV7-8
TGTGCCAGCAGCTTTTTACGCAGGCGAGAGACCCAGTACTTC
CASSFLRRRETQYF
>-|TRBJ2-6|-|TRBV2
TGTGCCAGCAACGGACCGAACACTGAAGCTTTC
CASNGPNTEAF
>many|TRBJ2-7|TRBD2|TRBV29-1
TGCAGCGTTGCCGGAGGAGCGGGAGGGCCATACGAGCAGTACTTC
CSVAGGAGGPYEQYF
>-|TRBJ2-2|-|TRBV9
TGTGCCAGCAGCGTAGCCCTGGGGCGTGAAAATTCCGGGGAGCTGTTTTTT
CASSVALGRENSGELFF
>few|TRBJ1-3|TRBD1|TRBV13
TGTGCCAGCAGCTTGGGCGGGACAGGGGGCGCAGCTACTGGAAACACCATATATTTT
CASSLGGTGGAATGNTIYF
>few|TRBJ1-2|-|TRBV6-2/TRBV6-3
TGTGCCAGCAGTTACGACCTGACAGGAAGGGTTGGCTACACCTTC
CASSYDLTGRVGYTF
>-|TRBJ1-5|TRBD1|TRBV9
TGTGCCAGCAGCCCGACAGGGGCGTTGGTCAATCAGCCCCAGCATTTT
CASSPTGALVNQPQHF
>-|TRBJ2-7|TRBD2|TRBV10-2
TGTGCCAGCAGCTTAGCGGGGGGACGAGGGGAGCAGTACTTC
CASSLAGGRGEQYF
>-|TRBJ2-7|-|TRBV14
TGTGCCAGCAGCCAAGATGTGGGGGGCACCTACGAGCAGTACTTC
CASSQDVGGTYEQYF
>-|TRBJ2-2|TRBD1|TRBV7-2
TGTTCCAGCATGGGACAGGGGTACACCGGGGAGCTGTTTTTT
CSSMGQGYTGELFF
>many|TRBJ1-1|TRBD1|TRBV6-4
TGTGCCAGCAGTGACGAAACAGGGGGCCAAGCTTTCTTT
CASSDETGGQAFF
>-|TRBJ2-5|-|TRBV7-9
TGTGCCAGCAGGTTGGTTGGAGGGCAAGACCAAGAGACCCAGTCCTTC
CASRLVGGQDQETQSF
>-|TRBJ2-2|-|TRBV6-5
TGTGCCAGCAGTTATAACCAGGAAGGGGAGCTGTTTTTT
CASSYNQEGELFF
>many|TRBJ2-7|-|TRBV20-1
TGCAGTGCTAGAGATGGGTCAGGACTCCTAAGGGGTCAGCAGTACTTC
CSARDGSGLLRGQQYF
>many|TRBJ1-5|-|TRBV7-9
TGTGCCAGCAGCACCGAACAGGAAAGGAATCAGCCCCAGCATTTT
CASSTEQERNQPQHF
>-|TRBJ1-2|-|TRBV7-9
TGTGCCAGCAGCGCGGATGGGGGGGCGGGCTATGGCTACACCTTC
CASSADGGAGYGYTF
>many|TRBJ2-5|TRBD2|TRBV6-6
TGTGCCAGCGGCGGGGGGGTACAGGAGGAGACCCAGTACTTC
CASGGGVQEETQYF
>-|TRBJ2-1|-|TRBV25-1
TGTGCCAGCAGTCCCCCCCGGGGCAGGGCCGGCTCCTACAATGAGCAGTTCTTC
CASSPPRGRAGSYNEQFF